This T cell receptor (beta chain) was profiled in a study of breast tumors, draining lymph nodes, adjacent tissues. Trimming pared 0 bases from V and 0 bases from J, leaving 10 bases between. The CDR3 extends over 15 amino acids. In germline, CDR1 is DFQATT, CDR2 SNEGSKA (reference sequence). One entry per CDR3 protein, called by TCRdb with MiXCR from the multiplex PCR reads. The sample includes 100,000 or so distinct CDR3 sequences, less than 25% of them seen just once. Samples came from axillary lymph nodes draining the breast cancer. Points on this clonotype: A much bigger clone sits one base away, suggesting this may be a read error.

The receptor's source is a female donor with breast cancer. Some clones in this sample may be carry-over from other donors' samples. This chain links TRBV20-1 with TRBJ2-3; a weak D match, TRBD2 (5 bases). Source material: axillary lymph node tissue. CDR3 protein: CSARDLEGSTDTQYF. Here the CDR3 DNA reads TGCAGTGCTAGAGATTTAGAGGGCAGCACAGATACGCAGTATTTT.